This T cell receptor (beta chain) was found in a study of blood T cells in healthy people across ages. This CDR3 has 13 residues. In regard to this clonotype: The junction departs from germline at one end; a sequencing error may be responsible.

A second PCR, run for roughly 7 to 11 cycles, used a sample-barcoded 5' primer plus a J-beta primer mix. TCRdb passed the 5' RACE reads through MiXCR, listing each CDR3 protein once. The table has approximately 810,000 distinct CDR3 sequences, roughly 34% seen once. The sequencing sample was made of blood. The receptor's source is a man aged 18-30 years in good health. This sequence joins TRBV12-3 or TRBV12-4 and TRBJ1-2; D ambiguous. The CDR3 DNA reads TGTGCCAGCAGTTTGCTCCAAGGCTATGGCTACAACTTC. Amino acids: CASSLLQGYGYNF.